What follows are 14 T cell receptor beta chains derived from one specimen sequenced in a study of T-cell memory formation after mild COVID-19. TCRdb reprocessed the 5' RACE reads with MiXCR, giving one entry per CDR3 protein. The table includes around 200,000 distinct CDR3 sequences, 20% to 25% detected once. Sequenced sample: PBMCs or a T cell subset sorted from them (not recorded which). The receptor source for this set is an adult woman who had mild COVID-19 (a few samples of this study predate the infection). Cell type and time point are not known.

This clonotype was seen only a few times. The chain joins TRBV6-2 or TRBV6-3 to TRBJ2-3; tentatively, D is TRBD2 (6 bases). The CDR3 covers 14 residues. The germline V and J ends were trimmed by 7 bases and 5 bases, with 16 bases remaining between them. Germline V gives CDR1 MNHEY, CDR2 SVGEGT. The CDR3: CASTHREQGDTQYF. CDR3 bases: TGTGCCAGCACCCATCGGGAGCAAGGAGATACGCAGTATTTT.

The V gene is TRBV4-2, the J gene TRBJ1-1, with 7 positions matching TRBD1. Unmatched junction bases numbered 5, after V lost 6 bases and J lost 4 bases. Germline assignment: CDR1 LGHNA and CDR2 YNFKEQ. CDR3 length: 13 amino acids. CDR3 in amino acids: CASRLTGSTEAFF. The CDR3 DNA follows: TGTGCCAGCAGACTGACAGGGTCCACTGAAGCTTTCTTT.

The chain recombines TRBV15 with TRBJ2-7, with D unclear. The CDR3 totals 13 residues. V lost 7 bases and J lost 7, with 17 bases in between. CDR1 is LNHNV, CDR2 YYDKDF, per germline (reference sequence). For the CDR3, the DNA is TGTGCCACCACCAACCTGGGCGGCCGAGAGCAGTACTTC. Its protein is CATTNLGGREQYF.

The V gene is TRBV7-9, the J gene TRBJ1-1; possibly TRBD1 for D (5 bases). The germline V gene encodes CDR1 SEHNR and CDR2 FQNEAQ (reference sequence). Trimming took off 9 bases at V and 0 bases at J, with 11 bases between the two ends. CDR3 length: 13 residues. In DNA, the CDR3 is TGTGCCAGGCCCCGGGGGATGAACACTGAAGCTTTCTTT. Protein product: CARPRGMNTEAFF.

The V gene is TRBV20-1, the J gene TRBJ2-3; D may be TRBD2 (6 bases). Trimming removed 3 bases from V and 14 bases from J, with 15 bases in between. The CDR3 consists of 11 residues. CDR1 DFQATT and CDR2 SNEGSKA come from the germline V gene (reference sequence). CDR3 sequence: CSAREGLPWYF. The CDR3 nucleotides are TGCAGTGCTAGGGAGGGACTTCCGTGGTATTTT.

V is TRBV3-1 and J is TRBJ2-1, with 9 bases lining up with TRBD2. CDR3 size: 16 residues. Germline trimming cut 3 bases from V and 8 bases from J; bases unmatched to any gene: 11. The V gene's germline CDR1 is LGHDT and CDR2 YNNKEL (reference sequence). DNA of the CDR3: TGTGCCAGCAGCCAGCCCGGTGGGGTAGCGGGGGATGAGCAGTTCTTC. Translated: CASSQPGGVAGDEQFF.

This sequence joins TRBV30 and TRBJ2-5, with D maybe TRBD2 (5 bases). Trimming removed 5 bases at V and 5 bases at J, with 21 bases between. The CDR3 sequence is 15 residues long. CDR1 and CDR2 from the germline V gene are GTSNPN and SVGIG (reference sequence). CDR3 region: CAWSPTRGSKETQYF. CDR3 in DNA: TGTGCCTGGTCCCCCACGAGAGGGTCTAAGGAGACCCAGTACTTC.

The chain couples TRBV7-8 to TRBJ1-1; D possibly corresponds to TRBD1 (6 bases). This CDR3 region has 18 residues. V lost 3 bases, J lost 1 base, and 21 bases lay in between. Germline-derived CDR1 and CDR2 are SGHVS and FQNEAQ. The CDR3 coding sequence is TGTGCCAGCAGCTTTATTCCGTACAGGGATCAAGAGAACACTGAAGCTTTCTTT. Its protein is CASSFIPYRDQENTEAFF.

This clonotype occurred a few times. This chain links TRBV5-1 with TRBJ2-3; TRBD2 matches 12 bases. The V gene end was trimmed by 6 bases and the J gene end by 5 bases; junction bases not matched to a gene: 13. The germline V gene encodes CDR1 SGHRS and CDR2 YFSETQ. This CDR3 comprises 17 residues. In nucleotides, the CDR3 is TGCGCCAGCATGCTGGCTCCTAGCGGGGGGGCGAAAGATACGCAGTATTTT. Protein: CASMLAPSGGAKDTQYF.

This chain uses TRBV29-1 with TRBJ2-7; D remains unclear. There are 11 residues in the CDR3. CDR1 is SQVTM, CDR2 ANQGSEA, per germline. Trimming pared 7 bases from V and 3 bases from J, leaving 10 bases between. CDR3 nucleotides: TGCAGCGCCGAGACGGGCTACGAGCAGTACTTC. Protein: CSAETGYEQYF.

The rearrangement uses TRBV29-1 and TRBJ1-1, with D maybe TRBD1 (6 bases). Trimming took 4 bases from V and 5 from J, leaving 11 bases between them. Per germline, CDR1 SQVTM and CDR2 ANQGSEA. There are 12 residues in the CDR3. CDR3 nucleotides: TGCAGCGTTGGAGGGGGGGAGACTGAAGCTTTCTTT. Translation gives CSVGGGETEAFF.

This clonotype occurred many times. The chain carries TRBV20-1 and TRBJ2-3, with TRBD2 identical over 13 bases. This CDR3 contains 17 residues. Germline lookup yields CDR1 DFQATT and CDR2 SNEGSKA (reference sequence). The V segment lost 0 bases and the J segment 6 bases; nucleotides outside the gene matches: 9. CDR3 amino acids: CSARDPGLAGPSDTQYF. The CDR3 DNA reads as TGCAGTGCTAGAGACCCGGGACTAGCGGGGCCGAGTGATACGCAGTATTTT.

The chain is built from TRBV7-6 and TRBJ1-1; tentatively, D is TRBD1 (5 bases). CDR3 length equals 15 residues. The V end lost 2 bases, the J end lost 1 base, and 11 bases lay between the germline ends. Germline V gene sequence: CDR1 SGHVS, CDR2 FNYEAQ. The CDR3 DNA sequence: TGTGCCAGCAGCTTACTGGGGGTCAGGAACACTGAAGCTTTCTTT. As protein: CASSLLGVRNTEAFF.

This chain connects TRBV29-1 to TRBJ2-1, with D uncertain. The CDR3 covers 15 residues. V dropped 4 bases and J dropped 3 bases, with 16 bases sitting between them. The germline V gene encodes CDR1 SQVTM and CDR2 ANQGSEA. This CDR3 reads CSVGRSFTLYNEQFF. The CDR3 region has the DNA TGCAGCGTTGGTCGATCCTTCACCCTCTACAATGAGCAGTTCTTC.